A few counts support the clone carrying this T cell receptor beta chain. Its antigen is unidentified. This sample was included in a study of vaccination and CD4 T cells after COVID-19. Sequencing of the DNA from cultured CD4+ T cells was carried out with the Oncomine TCR Beta short-read assay. TCRdb analysed the PCR reads with MiXCR anew, one entry per CDR3 protein. Among 17,000 or so distinct CDR3 sequences, more than 45% were seen once, and the ten largest hold under 14%. This CDR3 spans 16 amino acids. V dropped 3 bases and J dropped 2 bases, with 16 bases sitting between them. From germline, CDR1 is MDHEN and CDR2 SYDVKM. Treatment noted: approximately 9-day PBMC culture with coronavirus spike peptide pools or control peptides (ViraFEST assay).

Sequenced input: CD4+ T cells from blood, cultured in vitro. The rearrangement joins TRBV28 to TRBJ1-1; no clear D gene. The TCR originated in a human donor who had recovered from COVID-19. The CDR3 sequence is CASSFSRTSSNTEAFF. CDR3 nucleotides: TGTGCCAGCAGTTTTAGCAGGACTTCTAGCAACACTGAAGCTTTCTTT.